The clone carrying this T cell receptor beta chain was seen a single time. This sample was taken from a study of blood T cell repertoires in COVID-19. As originally analysed: From reference gene primer amplification, estimates of nucleated cell counts were derived. Measured with immunoSEQ multiplex PCR; TCRdb has only the in-frame clones, and not every one. That table supplies the V and J calls and clone size; D and trimming were determined from the DNA. The sample holds more than 400,000 clones, 90% seen once. CDR3 size: 15 residues. Germline-derived CDR1 and CDR2 are MDHEN and SYDVKM. Trimming cost V 8 bases and J 2 bases, with 19 bases left between them.

This clonotype was obtained from a man in his late teens or twenties who had recovered from COVID-19. What was sequenced was PBMCs or T cells enriched from blood (not recorded which). This chain joins TRBV28 and TRBJ2-7; tentative D call: TRBD2 (5 bases). DNA of the CDR3: TGTGCCAGCTCCTCGAGCGGAACCAACCCCTACGAGCAGTACTTC. It yields the protein CASSSSGTNPYEQYF.